This TCR beta chain was found in a study of T cells in Graves' hyperthyroidism and ophthalmopathy. This clonotype was detected ten times or more. TCR beta CDR3 sequences were amplified from RNA transcripts. The TCR CDR3 first-round RT-PCR relied on the HTBI primer set. TCRdb analysed the multiplex PCR reads with MiXCR anew, one entry per CDR3 protein. The sample has around 380,000 distinct CDR3 sequences; around an eighth are singletons. Trimming removed 6 bases from V and 10 bases from J, with 9 bases in between. Germline V gene data show CDR1 as MNHNS and CDR2 as SASEGT. This CDR3 is built from 10 residues.

Sequencing was performed on blood. The TCR was taken from a man younger than 45 with Graves' hyperthyroidism that later progressed to Graves' ophthalmopathy. The J gene is TRBJ1-2, the V gene TRBV6-1, with D unclear. The CDR3 reads CASRHYFYTF. Written as DNA, the CDR3 is TGTGCCAGCAGGCACTACTTCTACACCTTC.